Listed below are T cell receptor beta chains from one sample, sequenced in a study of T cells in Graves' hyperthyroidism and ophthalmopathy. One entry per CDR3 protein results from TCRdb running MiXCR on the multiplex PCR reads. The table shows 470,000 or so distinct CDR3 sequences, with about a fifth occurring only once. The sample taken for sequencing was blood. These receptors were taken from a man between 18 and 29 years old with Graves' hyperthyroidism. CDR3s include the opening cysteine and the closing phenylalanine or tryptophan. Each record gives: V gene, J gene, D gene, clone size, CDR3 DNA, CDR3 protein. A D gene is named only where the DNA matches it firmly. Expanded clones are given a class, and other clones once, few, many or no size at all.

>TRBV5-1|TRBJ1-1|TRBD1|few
TGCGCCAGCAGCATAGGGGGCGCGGCTGAAGCTTTCTTT
CASSIGGAAEAFF
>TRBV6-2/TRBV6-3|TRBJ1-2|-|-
TGTGCCAGCAGTTACTCGACCCTAGCTGGCTACACCTTC
CASSYSTLAGYTF
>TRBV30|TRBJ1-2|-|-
TGTGCCTGGGGACAGACGACTCCCTATGGCTACACCTTC
CAWGQTTPYGYTF
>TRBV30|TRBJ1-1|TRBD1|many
TGTGCCTGGAGTCCTTCCGGGACAGGGGTGAACACTGAAGCTTTCTTT
CAWSPSGTGVNTEAFF
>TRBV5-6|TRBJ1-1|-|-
TGTGCCAGCAGCTTTTTGGGACCCCGGAGCACTGAAGCTTTCTTT
CASSFLGPRSTEAFF
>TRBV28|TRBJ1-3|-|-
TGTGACAGCAGCCCCAGGGCCTCTGGAAACACCATATATTTT
CDSSPRASGNTIYF
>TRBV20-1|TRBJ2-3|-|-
TGCAGTGCTCCCCCCTGGGACGGGGGCGGAGATACGCAGTATTTT
CSAPPWDGGGDTQYF
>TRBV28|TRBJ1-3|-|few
TGTGCCAGCAGTCCCGGGGACCGCCTCAGGGGTCTCTATTTT
CASSPGDRLRGLYF
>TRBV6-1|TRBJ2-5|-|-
TGTGCCTCCCATCCCACACGATTGGAGACCCAGTACTTC
CASHPTRLETQYF
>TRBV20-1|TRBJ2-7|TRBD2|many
TGCAGTGCTAGAGGACCGGGAGGGTTCTACGAGCAGTACTTC
CSARGPGGFYEQYF
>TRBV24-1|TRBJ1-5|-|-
TGTGCCACCAGTGACGCGACCGGCAATGGCCCCCAGCATTTT
CATSDATGNGPQHF
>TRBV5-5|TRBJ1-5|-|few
TGTGCCAGCAGCTTGACTCCACGACAACCCCAGCATTTT
CASSLTPRQPQHF
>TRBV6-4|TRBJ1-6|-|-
TGTGCCAGCAGTGAAGGAGGACAACTGAGGCGGAATTCACCCCTCCACTTT
CASSEGGQLRRNSPLHF
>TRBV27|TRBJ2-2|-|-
TGTGCCAGCAGTTTATCGATGGACACCGGGGAGCTGTTTTTT
CASSLSMDTGELFF
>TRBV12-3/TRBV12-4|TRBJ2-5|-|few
TGTGCCAGCAGCTTAACTGGACAGTCCCAAGAGACCCAGTACTTC
CASSLTGQSQETQYF
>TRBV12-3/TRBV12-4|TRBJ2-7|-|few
TGTGCCAGCAGTCGCATATTGCGGCGTGAGGGCTTGAGATACGAGCAGTACTTC
CASSRILRREGLRYEQYF
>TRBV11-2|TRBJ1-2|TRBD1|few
TGTGCCAGCAGCTGGGTCCGACAGGGCGGCTATGGCTACACCTTC
CASSWVRQGGYGYTF
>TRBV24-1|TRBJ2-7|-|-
TGTGCCACCAGTGACCCACTAGGTGGGAACTACGAGCAGTACTTC
CATSDPLGGNYEQYF
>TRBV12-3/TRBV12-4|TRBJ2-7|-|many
TGTGCCAGCAGTCCGGGATTCCCGGAGGGGTACGAGCAGTACTTC
CASSPGFPEGYEQYF
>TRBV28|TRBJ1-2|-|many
TGTGCCAGCAGTTCCGGAGAGGCTGATGGCTACACCTTC
CASSSGEADGYTF
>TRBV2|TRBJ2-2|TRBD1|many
TGTGCCAGCAGCGGACAGGGCCGTAACACCGGGGAGCTGTTTTTT
CASSGQGRNTGELFF
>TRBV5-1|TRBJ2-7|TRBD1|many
TGCGCCAGCGGAAGGGACAGGGCGAGCGAGCAGTACTTC
CASGRDRASEQYF
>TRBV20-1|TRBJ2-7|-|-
TGCAGTGCTAGATCGACGAGCGACGAGCAGTACTTC
CSARSTSDEQYF
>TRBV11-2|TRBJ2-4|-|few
TGTGCCAGCAGCTCGCGAACCACTGGGAACATTCAGTACTTC
CASSSRTTGNIQYF
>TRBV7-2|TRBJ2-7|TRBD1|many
TGTGCCAGCAGCTTACGCCCGGGACAGGGGGTTAACGAGCAGTACTTC
CASSLRPGQGVNEQYF
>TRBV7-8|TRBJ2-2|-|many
TGTGCCAGCAGCTTAGGTTGGACGGGCAACACCGGGGAGCTGTTTTTT
CASSLGWTGNTGELFF
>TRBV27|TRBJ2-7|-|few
TGTGCCAGCAGTCCGGGGGACTCGATCTACGAGCAGTACTTC
CASSPGDSIYEQYF
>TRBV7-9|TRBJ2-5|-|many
TGTGCCAGCAGCCCAATTTCCGGGGCCCCAGAGACCCAGTACTTC
CASSPISGAPETQYF
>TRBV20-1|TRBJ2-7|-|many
TGCAGTGCTAGCGGGGGACTCAGGGAGCAGTACTTC
CSASGGLREQYF
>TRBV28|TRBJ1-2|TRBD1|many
TGTGCCAGCAGTTCCCCCTCCGGGACAGGGCCGCAGTCCTATGGCTACACCTTC
CASSSPSGTGPQSYGYTF
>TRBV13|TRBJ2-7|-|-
TGTGCCAGCAGCTTAGGCGGGGGAGACCTGCGGGAGCAGTACTTC
CASSLGGGDLREQYF
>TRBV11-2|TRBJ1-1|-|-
TGTGCCAGCAGCCCGTACAGGGCGGGCGACACTGAAGCTTTCTTT
CASSPYRAGDTEAFF
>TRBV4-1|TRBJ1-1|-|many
TGCGCCAGCAGCCAAGATTACCCTACTGGGCGGACTGAAGCTTTCTTT
CASSQDYPTGRTEAFF
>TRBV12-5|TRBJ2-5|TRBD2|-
TGTGCTAGTGGTCCCGGGACTACCAGCGGGGTGGAGACCCAGTACTTC
CASGPGTTSGVETQYF
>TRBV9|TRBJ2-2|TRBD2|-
TGTGCCAGCAGCCCTCGACTAGCGGGGGGAGCTCCGAACACCGGGGAGCTGTTTTTT
CASSPRLAGGAPNTGELFF
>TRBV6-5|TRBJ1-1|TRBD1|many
TGTGCCAGCAGTTACTACAGGGGGCGGACTGAAGCTTTCTTT
CASSYYRGRTEAFF
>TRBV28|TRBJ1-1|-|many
TGTGCCAGCAGTTTAGAGGTGGGGTTTGAAGCTTTCTTT
CASSLEVGFEAFF
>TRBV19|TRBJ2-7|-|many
TGTGCCAGTAGTACCTCGGACGCGACCTACGAGCAGTACTTC
CASSTSDATYEQYF
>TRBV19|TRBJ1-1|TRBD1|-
TGTGCCAGTAGTGCCCGGGACAGGCAAGAAGCTTTCTTT
CASSARDRQEAFF
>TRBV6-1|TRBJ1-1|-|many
TGTGCCAGCAGTGAACGGGGAGGTGAAGCTTTCTTT
CASSERGGEAFF
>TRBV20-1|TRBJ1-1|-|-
TGCAGTGCTAGTCCCCCAACAGGGAAGAACACTGAAGCTTTCTTT
CSASPPTGKNTEAFF
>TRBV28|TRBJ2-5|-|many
TGTGCCAGCAATGGAGGAGGGGCTAGCCAAGAGACCCAGTACTTC
CASNGGGASQETQYF
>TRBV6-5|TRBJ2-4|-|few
TGTGCCAGCAGTTTGAATTCTGCGGGGGCCCCCATAGCCAAAAACATTCAGTACTTC
CASSLNSAGAPIAKNIQYF
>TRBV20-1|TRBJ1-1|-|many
TGCAGTGCTAGAGATCGTAGGCAGGAAACTGAAGCTTTCTTT
CSARDRRQETEAFF
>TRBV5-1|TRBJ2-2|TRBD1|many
TGCGCCAGCACGCTGCAGACAGGGGATACGGGGGAGCTGTTTTTT
CASTLQTGDTGELFF